The 26 T cell receptor beta chains reported below all come from one sample, sequenced in a study of blood T cells in healthy people across ages. The authors ran a second PCR of about 6 to 11 cycles using a sample-barcoded 5' primer and a J-beta primer mix. TCRdb processed the 5' RACE reads anew with MiXCR; each CDR3 protein has one entry. The table includes 700,000 to 800,000 distinct CDR3 sequences, roughly 43% detected once. Sequenced input: blood. The source is a woman aged 60-75 years in good health.

Details on this clonotype: A read error is possible here, since a much larger clone lies one base away. The V call is TRBV29-1, the J call TRBJ2-3; 7 bases map to TRBD2. Germline assignment: CDR1 SQVTM and CDR2 ANQGSEA. The CDR3 extends over 15 amino acids. Germline trimming cut 1 base from V and 8 bases from J; bases unmatched to any gene: 12. The CDR3 region is CSVEAGTTSGGTQYF. The CDR3 DNA reads TGCAGCGTTGAAGCCGGGACTACCTCGGGGGGTACGCAGTATTTT.

V and J are TRBV6-2 or TRBV6-3 and TRBJ2-5; TRBD2 is a possible D gene (5 bases). CDR1 is MNHEY, CDR2 SVGEGT, per germline. V lost 0 bases and J 5 bases, leaving 22 bases between the germline ends. This CDR3 is 18 amino acids long. The CDR3 here is CASSYSSRAVSLRETQYF. The CDR3 coding sequence is TGTGCCAGCAGTTACTCGAGTCGAGCGGTCTCTCTGAGGGAGACCCAGTACTTC.

There are many counts of this clonotype. V gene TRBV10-3 combines with J gene TRBJ2-7, with D hard to call. The CDR3 consists of 13 residues. Per germline, CDR1 ENHRY and CDR2 SYGVKD. V dropped 9 bases and J dropped 3 bases, with 15 bases sitting between them. The CDR3 here is CAIKDVLLYEQYF. The CDR3 bases are TGTGCCATTAAGGACGTCCTTCTCTACGAGCAGTACTTC.

As DNA, the CDR3 is TGTGCCAGCAGCCCCTCCCAGGGACTTGAGCAGTTCTTC. Amino acid sequence: CASSPSQGLEQFF. The chain carries TRBV5-4 and TRBJ2-1; possible D gene TRBD2, 6 bases. CDR3 length: 13 residues. Germline values: CDR1 SGHNT, CDR2 YYREEE (reference sequence). Trimming pared 4 bases from V and 9 bases from J, leaving 14 bases between.

The chain's CDR3 is CASSRDGQGTYEQYF. For the CDR3, the DNA is TGTGCCAGCAGCCGGGACGGGCAGGGGACCTACGAGCAGTACTTC. The chain has TRBV4-2 and TRBJ2-7, with TRBD1 as a possible D gene (6 bases). Germline values: CDR1 LGHNA, CDR2 YNFKEQ. Trimming removed 4 bases at V and 2 bases at J, with 15 bases between. The CDR3 extends over 15 amino acids.

This clonotype has a handful of counts. The chain carries TRBV3-1 and TRBJ2-3; D unresolved. The germline V gene has CDR1 LGHDT and CDR2 YNNKEL (reference sequence). The CDR3 runs 14 residues. V dropped 0 bases and J dropped 5 bases, with 9 bases sitting between them. The CDR3 here is CASSQDVQKDTQYF. In nucleotides, the CDR3 is TGTGCCAGCAGCCAAGATGTGCAAAAAGATACGCAGTATTTT.

The genes are TRBV18 and TRBJ1-4; TRBD1 aligns across 9 bases. J was trimmed by 5 bases and V by 2 bases; bases with no gene match: 6. This CDR3 is 16 amino acids long. Germline values: CDR1 KGHSH, CDR2 LQKENI. DNA for the CDR3: TGTGCCAGCTCACCAGGGTCCGGGACAGGGAATGAAAAACTGTTTTTT. Amino acids: CASSPGSGTGNEKLFF.

This clonotype was counted once. One end of the junction does not line up with germline, which may come from a read error. The CDR3 is CASSLPGDRDTETFF. In DNA form, the CDR3 reads TGTGCCAGCAGCCTCCCGGGGGACAGGGACACTGAAACTTTCTTT. This chain links TRBV5-6 with TRBJ1-1; TRBD1 agrees at 9 bases. The CDR3 has 15 amino acids. The germline CDR1 and CDR2 sequences are SGHDT and YYEEEE.

The V and J genes are TRBV7-2 and TRBJ1-4; D gene ambiguous. V lost 4 bases and J 5 bases, leaving 8 bases between the germline ends. Germline CDR1 SGHTA, CDR2 FQGNSA. There are 13 residues in the CDR3. This CDR3 is CASSSHMNEKLFF. Here the CDR3 DNA reads TGTGCCAGCAGCTCCCACATGAATGAAAAACTGTTTTTT. The full variable domain, rest sourced from reference TRBV7-2 and TRBJ1-4, is GAGVSQSPSNKVTEKGKDVELRCDPISGHTALYWYRQSLGQGLEFLIYFQGNSAPDKSGLPSDRFSAERTGGSVSTLTIQRTQQEDSAVYLCASSSHMNEKLFFGSGTQLSVL.

This chain joins TRBV30 and TRBJ1-1; D ambiguous. V shed 1 base and J shed 0 bases, with 3 bases lying between them. The CDR3 length is 12 residues. CDR1 GTSNPN and CDR2 SVGIG come from the germline V gene (reference sequence). The chain's CDR3 is CAWSGMNTEAFF. The DNA for the CDR3 is TGTGCCTGGAGTGGTATGAACACTGAAGCTTTCTTT.

The chain joins TRBV6-2 or TRBV6-3 to TRBJ2-5; 11 nucleotides line up with TRBD2. V lost 6 bases to trimming and J lost 5 bases; unmatched junction nucleotides: 5. The germline V gene encodes CDR1 MNHEY and CDR2 SVGEGT. This CDR3 region has 14 residues. CDR3 in DNA: TGTGCCAGCAGGCTAGCGGGAGGAGGTGAGACCCAGTACTTC. Protein sequence: CASRLAGGGETQYF.

In its sample, this clonotype was seen a few times. The chain combines TRBV7-2 with TRBJ1-5; D call uncertain. The CDR3 spans 15 residues. V was trimmed by 1 base and J by 0 bases, leaving 7 bases between them. Germline loops: CDR1 SGHTA, CDR2 FQGNSA. The CDR3: CASSLVPDSNQPQHF. Written as DNA, the CDR3 is TGTGCCAGCAGCTTAGTTCCGGATAGCAATCAGCCCCAGCATTTT.

The sample holds a few counts of this clonotype. V gene TRBV6-5 combines with J gene TRBJ2-5; TRBD1 matches at 7 bases. The germline gives CDR1 MNHEY, CDR2 SVGAGI. The CDR3 has 14 residues. Germline trimming cut 2 bases from V and 5 bases from J; bases unmatched to any gene: 5. CDR3 coding DNA: TGTGCCAGCAGTTACGGGACAGTCGGGGAGACCCAGTACTTC. It codes for CASSYGTVGETQYF.

V usage is TRBV6-5 and J usage is TRBJ2-5; no clear D. Deletions cut 0 bases from V and 2 bases from J, with 7 bases between. The CDR3 runs 14 residues. The germline V gene encodes CDR1 MNHEY and CDR2 SVGAGI. The CDR3 region is CASSYSTLQETQYF. The DNA for the CDR3 is TGTGCCAGCAGTTACTCGACACTTCAAGAGACCCAGTACTTC.

The chain combines TRBV18 with TRBJ2-3, with 9 bases fitting TRBD2. Germline V gene lookup returns CDR1 KGHSH and CDR2 LQKENI. Trimming cost V 3 bases and J 6 bases; bases outside gene matches: 7. This CDR3 region has 15 residues. CDR3 in DNA: TGTGCCAGCTCACCGACTAGCGGTCTATTGGATACGCAGTATTTT. Its translation: CASSPTSGLLDTQYF. Combining the CDR3 with reference TRBV18 and TRBJ2-3 gives the whole variable domain NAGVMQNPRHLVRRRGQEARLRCSPMKGHSHVYWYRQLPEEGLKFMVYLQKENIIDESGMPKERFSAEFPKEGPSILRIQQVVRGDSAAYFCASSPTSGLLDTQYFGPGTRLTVL.

The V and J genes are TRBV12-3 or TRBV12-4 and TRBJ2-5; D call uncertain. The germline V and J ends were trimmed by 4 bases and 11 bases, with 23 bases remaining between them. The CDR3 consists of 15 residues. The CDR3: CASSSRQRSYNEQYF. CDR3 nucleotide sequence: TGTGCCAGCAGTTCTAGGCAACGGTCCTACAATGAGCAGTACTTC.

In this sample, this clonotype turned up many times. The chain has TRBV15 and TRBJ2-1, with 9 nucleotides matching TRBD2. V trimming: 5 bases; J trimming: 8 bases; junction bases outside the gene matches: 7. Per germline, CDR1 LNHNV and CDR2 YYDKDF (reference sequence). The CDR3 is 14 amino acids. DNA of the CDR3: TGTGCCACCAGCGAGGGACTAGCAGTCTATGAGCAGTTCTTC. This encodes CATSEGLAVYEQFF.

Concerning this clonotype itself: A read error is possible here, since a much larger clone lies one base away. This chain connects TRBV27 to TRBJ2-5; possibly TRBD2 for D (5 bases). Trimming pared 11 bases from V and 3 bases from J, leaving 10 bases between. CDR3 length: 11 residues. Germline CDR1 is MNHEY and CDR2 is SMNVEV (reference sequence). The CDR3 bases are TGTGCCGCGGGCCGGGAAGAGACCCAGTACTTC. Its translation: CAAGREETQYF.

This clonotype has a count of ten or more. V is TRBV9 and J is TRBJ2-1; 9 bases match TRBD2. Germline trimming cut 3 bases from V and 8 bases from J; bases unmatched to any gene: 9. This CDR3 is built from 15 residues. Germline V gives CDR1 SGDLS, CDR2 YYNGEE. The CDR3, as DNA: TGTGCCAGCAGCGGACCTGCGGGAGGGTACGATGAGCAGTTCTTC. Translating gives CASSGPAGGYDEQFF.

Comment on this clonotype: This could be a read error, since a much larger clone is one nucleotide away. The V call is TRBV12-3 or TRBV12-4, the J call TRBJ2-1, with TRBD2 identical over 7 bases. TRBJ2-7 explains the end of the DNA better; the J call may be wrong. This CDR3 is 15 amino acids long. In DNA, the CDR3 is TGTGCCAGCAGATCGGGAGGTAGCTCCTACAATGAGCAGTACTTC. This encodes CASRSGGSSYNEQYF.

About this clonotype: Given a much more abundant clone one base away, this may be a read error. This chain uses TRBV10-3 with TRBJ2-5; 7 bases are shared with TRBD2. CDR1 ENHRY and CDR2 SYGVKD come from the germline V gene. The junction had 7 bases not matched to a gene; V was cut back by 5 bases and J by 7 bases. The CDR3 loop spans 13 amino acids. CDR3 sequence: CAISSGVEGTQYF. CDR3 sequence (DNA): TGTGCCATCAGTAGCGGGGTGGAAGGGACCCAGTACTTC.

CDR3 coding DNA: TGCGCCAGCAGCCAAGACCCCCGGGGGCTTGGAAACACCATATATTTT. Translating gives CASSQDPRGLGNTIYF. The V and J genes are TRBV4-1 and TRBJ1-3; D is perhaps TRBD1 (6 bases). Germline-derived CDR1 and CDR2 are MGHRA and YSYEKL. V dropped 0 bases and J dropped 3 bases, with 12 bases sitting between them. The CDR3 contains 16 residues.

The chain recombines TRBV5-1 with TRBJ2-7, with a tentative D call TRBD1 (6 bases). CDR3 length equals 15 residues. Germline assignment: CDR1 SGHRS and CDR2 YFSETQ. Deletions cut 2 bases from V and 1 base from J, with 13 bases between. The CDR3 is CASSFGRQGSYEQYF. The CDR3 DNA reads as TGCGCCAGCAGCTTCGGGCGTCAGGGGTCCTACGAGCAGTACTTC.

The CDR3 nucleotides read TGCGCCAGCAGCTTGGCCTGGAGCTACGAGCAGTACTTC. As protein: CASSLAWSYEQYF. The chain is built from TRBV5-1 and TRBJ2-7; no clear D. Germline V gene sequence: CDR1 SGHRS, CDR2 YFSETQ. Trimming cost V 0 bases and J 3 bases, with 7 bases left between them. CDR3 length: 13 amino acids.

This clonotype was recorded a few times. The chain couples TRBV7-9 to TRBJ2-1; D possibly corresponds to TRBD2 (5 bases). CDR3 length: 14 amino acids. Per germline, CDR1 SEHNR and CDR2 FQNEAQ (reference sequence). The germline V and J ends were trimmed by 5 bases and 6 bases, with 14 bases remaining between them. For the CDR3, the DNA is TGTGCCAGCAGCACCCACCGGGCGGGCAATGAGCAGTTCTTC. This codes for CASSTHRAGNEQFF.

The CDR3 region is CASSLTSGGTFGTDTQYF. DNA of the CDR3: TGTGCCAGCAGCCTTACTAGCGGGGGGACTTTTGGAACAGATACGCAGTATTTT. The gene calls are TRBV12-3 or TRBV12-4 and TRBJ2-3, with 12 bases matching TRBD2. The V and J ends lost 6 bases and 3 bases, in that order; junction bases with no gene match: 13. This CDR3 comprises 18 residues.